This T cell receptor (beta chain) appears in the sequencing data of a study of T cells in Graves' hyperthyroidism and ophthalmopathy (dated by TCRdb to between 2018 and 2020). In the study overall: Peripheral blood was collected at initial diagnosis, before any treatment. Whether ophthalmopathy could be predicted prospectively was tested in an independent validation cohort made up of approximately 19 hyperthyroidism patients plus 17 patients who later progressed to ophthalmopathy. To identify TCR V-J signatures that set the groups apart, the researchers used a discovery cohort of 100 patients, made up of approximately 43 with Graves' ophthalmopathy and 57 with stable Graves' hyperthyroidism. For training and testing, the 100 or so patients in the discovery cohort were randomly divided in a 7:3 ratio. In addition, the study compared T-cell repertoires in thyroid tissue and in blood from roughly 6 Graves' hyperthyroidism patients. The paper describes TCR Vbeta CDR3 sequencing of some 130 peripheral blood samples, made up of 43 ophthalmopathy patients, 70 to 75 hyperthyroidism patients and some 17 progressor patients. Following sampling, methimazole starting at 30 mg daily was given to hyperthyroidism patients, and high-dose intravenous methylprednisolone was given to ophthalmopathy patients.

Stable Graves' hyperthyroidism was defined as no progression to ophthalmopathy during 18 months of follow-up. Hyperthyroidism patients were newly diagnosed, with disease duration under 2 months, and aged 18 to 65 years. The study excluded patients with uncontrolled infections, other autoimmune diseases, pregnancy or lactation. Diagnoses were established on the basis of clinical symptoms, serum thyroxine and TRAb, thyroid ultrasound, and orbital computed tomography. PBMCs were isolated from about 10 ml of fresh peripheral blood by Ficoll-Paque density gradient centrifugation. Total RNA was extracted using Trizol reagent, and RNA quality was assessed on an Agilent 2100 Bioanalyzer. Results and caveats for the whole study, not just this receptor: Most expanded thyroid clonotypes (frequency above 0.001) were also detected in blood, suggesting blood repertoires may reflect thyroid immune responses. No statistical method was used to fix the sample size in advance, and group allocation was not hidden from the investigators. In validation, the model predicted progression to ophthalmopathy a median of about 6.8 months before onset, with around 70% sensitivity and nearly 75% specificity. Ophthalmopathy was separated from stable hyperthyroidism by a 13 V-J signature model, with approximately 90% sensitivity and about 81% specificity obtained in cross-validation and 80%/75% obtained in testing.

Within its sample, this clonotype is medium-sized (0.01 to 0.1%). Its antigen remains undetermined. Base qualities are not provided; no much larger clone lies one nucleotide away. Amplification of TCR beta CDR3 regions was carried out from RNA transcripts. The TCR CDR3 was subjected to a first round of RT-PCR using the HTBI primer set and the Qiagen OneStep RT-PCR kit. A second multiplex PCR round built the libraries, followed by size selection and purification. Paired-end sequencing of the libraries was performed with 100 bp reads on an Illumina HiSeq2000. From the authors' description of their analysis: SOAPnuke was used to process the raw data, throwing out any read that contained adapters or uncalled bases, had a mean Phred below 15, or lacked an exact constant-primer or identifier match. High-quality paired reads were merged using COPE v1.2.5, and each unique nucleotide sequence was defined as a clonotype. MiTCR v1.1 was used to align clonotypes to the IMGT TRBV, TRBD and TRBJ reference segments. The analysis was restricted to V-J combinations with a frequency above 0.0001, which together covered 99% to 99.2% of the repertoires. A TCS score was defined as the ratio of F50 (clonal expansion) to E x V (chaos), with BLOSUM62-based TCRdist applied between CDR3 peptides within each V-J. Welch's t-statistics and random forest reduced fewer than 600 V-J features to about 12, which were used in a naive Bayes classifier (R e1071). Starting from the raw public reads, TCRdb applied fastp trimming at Q25, assembled clones with MiXCR and retained in-frame beta chains. CDR3 protein sequences are deduplicated, and each keeps its most common genes and DNA. None of the V and J calls come from the authors' own analysis; TCRdb made them. A total of approximately 640,000 distinct CDR3 sequences appear in this sample, roughly a sixth of them only once. The ten largest clones capture 15% to 18% of the sample.

Unmatched junction bases come to 1, with V trimmed by 4 bases and J by 4 bases. The CDR3 starts with the cysteine, ends with the phenylalanine, and has 13 residues. The retained sequence is limited to the CDR3, 39 bases, with the frame set at the first base. Taken from the germline V gene, the CDR1 and CDR2 loops are SNHLY and FYNNEI. The chain couples TRBV2 to TRBJ2-1, and TRBD1 aligns with 7 junction nucleotides. Sequences were obtained from blood. The receptor was isolated from a man aged 45 to 65 with Graves' hyperthyroidism. The CDR3 protein is CASSGGQYNEQFF. The DNA sequence is given as TGTGCCAGCAGTGGGGGACAGTACAATGAGCAGTTCTTC. This CDR3, with the reference TRBV2 and TRBJ2-1 proteins standing in past its ends, gives the full variable domain EPEVTQTPSHQVTQMGQEVILRCVPISNHLYFYWYRQILGQKVEFLVSFYNNEISEKSEIFDDQFSVERPDGSNFTLKIRSTKLEDSAMYFCASSGGQYNEQFFGPGTRLTVL.